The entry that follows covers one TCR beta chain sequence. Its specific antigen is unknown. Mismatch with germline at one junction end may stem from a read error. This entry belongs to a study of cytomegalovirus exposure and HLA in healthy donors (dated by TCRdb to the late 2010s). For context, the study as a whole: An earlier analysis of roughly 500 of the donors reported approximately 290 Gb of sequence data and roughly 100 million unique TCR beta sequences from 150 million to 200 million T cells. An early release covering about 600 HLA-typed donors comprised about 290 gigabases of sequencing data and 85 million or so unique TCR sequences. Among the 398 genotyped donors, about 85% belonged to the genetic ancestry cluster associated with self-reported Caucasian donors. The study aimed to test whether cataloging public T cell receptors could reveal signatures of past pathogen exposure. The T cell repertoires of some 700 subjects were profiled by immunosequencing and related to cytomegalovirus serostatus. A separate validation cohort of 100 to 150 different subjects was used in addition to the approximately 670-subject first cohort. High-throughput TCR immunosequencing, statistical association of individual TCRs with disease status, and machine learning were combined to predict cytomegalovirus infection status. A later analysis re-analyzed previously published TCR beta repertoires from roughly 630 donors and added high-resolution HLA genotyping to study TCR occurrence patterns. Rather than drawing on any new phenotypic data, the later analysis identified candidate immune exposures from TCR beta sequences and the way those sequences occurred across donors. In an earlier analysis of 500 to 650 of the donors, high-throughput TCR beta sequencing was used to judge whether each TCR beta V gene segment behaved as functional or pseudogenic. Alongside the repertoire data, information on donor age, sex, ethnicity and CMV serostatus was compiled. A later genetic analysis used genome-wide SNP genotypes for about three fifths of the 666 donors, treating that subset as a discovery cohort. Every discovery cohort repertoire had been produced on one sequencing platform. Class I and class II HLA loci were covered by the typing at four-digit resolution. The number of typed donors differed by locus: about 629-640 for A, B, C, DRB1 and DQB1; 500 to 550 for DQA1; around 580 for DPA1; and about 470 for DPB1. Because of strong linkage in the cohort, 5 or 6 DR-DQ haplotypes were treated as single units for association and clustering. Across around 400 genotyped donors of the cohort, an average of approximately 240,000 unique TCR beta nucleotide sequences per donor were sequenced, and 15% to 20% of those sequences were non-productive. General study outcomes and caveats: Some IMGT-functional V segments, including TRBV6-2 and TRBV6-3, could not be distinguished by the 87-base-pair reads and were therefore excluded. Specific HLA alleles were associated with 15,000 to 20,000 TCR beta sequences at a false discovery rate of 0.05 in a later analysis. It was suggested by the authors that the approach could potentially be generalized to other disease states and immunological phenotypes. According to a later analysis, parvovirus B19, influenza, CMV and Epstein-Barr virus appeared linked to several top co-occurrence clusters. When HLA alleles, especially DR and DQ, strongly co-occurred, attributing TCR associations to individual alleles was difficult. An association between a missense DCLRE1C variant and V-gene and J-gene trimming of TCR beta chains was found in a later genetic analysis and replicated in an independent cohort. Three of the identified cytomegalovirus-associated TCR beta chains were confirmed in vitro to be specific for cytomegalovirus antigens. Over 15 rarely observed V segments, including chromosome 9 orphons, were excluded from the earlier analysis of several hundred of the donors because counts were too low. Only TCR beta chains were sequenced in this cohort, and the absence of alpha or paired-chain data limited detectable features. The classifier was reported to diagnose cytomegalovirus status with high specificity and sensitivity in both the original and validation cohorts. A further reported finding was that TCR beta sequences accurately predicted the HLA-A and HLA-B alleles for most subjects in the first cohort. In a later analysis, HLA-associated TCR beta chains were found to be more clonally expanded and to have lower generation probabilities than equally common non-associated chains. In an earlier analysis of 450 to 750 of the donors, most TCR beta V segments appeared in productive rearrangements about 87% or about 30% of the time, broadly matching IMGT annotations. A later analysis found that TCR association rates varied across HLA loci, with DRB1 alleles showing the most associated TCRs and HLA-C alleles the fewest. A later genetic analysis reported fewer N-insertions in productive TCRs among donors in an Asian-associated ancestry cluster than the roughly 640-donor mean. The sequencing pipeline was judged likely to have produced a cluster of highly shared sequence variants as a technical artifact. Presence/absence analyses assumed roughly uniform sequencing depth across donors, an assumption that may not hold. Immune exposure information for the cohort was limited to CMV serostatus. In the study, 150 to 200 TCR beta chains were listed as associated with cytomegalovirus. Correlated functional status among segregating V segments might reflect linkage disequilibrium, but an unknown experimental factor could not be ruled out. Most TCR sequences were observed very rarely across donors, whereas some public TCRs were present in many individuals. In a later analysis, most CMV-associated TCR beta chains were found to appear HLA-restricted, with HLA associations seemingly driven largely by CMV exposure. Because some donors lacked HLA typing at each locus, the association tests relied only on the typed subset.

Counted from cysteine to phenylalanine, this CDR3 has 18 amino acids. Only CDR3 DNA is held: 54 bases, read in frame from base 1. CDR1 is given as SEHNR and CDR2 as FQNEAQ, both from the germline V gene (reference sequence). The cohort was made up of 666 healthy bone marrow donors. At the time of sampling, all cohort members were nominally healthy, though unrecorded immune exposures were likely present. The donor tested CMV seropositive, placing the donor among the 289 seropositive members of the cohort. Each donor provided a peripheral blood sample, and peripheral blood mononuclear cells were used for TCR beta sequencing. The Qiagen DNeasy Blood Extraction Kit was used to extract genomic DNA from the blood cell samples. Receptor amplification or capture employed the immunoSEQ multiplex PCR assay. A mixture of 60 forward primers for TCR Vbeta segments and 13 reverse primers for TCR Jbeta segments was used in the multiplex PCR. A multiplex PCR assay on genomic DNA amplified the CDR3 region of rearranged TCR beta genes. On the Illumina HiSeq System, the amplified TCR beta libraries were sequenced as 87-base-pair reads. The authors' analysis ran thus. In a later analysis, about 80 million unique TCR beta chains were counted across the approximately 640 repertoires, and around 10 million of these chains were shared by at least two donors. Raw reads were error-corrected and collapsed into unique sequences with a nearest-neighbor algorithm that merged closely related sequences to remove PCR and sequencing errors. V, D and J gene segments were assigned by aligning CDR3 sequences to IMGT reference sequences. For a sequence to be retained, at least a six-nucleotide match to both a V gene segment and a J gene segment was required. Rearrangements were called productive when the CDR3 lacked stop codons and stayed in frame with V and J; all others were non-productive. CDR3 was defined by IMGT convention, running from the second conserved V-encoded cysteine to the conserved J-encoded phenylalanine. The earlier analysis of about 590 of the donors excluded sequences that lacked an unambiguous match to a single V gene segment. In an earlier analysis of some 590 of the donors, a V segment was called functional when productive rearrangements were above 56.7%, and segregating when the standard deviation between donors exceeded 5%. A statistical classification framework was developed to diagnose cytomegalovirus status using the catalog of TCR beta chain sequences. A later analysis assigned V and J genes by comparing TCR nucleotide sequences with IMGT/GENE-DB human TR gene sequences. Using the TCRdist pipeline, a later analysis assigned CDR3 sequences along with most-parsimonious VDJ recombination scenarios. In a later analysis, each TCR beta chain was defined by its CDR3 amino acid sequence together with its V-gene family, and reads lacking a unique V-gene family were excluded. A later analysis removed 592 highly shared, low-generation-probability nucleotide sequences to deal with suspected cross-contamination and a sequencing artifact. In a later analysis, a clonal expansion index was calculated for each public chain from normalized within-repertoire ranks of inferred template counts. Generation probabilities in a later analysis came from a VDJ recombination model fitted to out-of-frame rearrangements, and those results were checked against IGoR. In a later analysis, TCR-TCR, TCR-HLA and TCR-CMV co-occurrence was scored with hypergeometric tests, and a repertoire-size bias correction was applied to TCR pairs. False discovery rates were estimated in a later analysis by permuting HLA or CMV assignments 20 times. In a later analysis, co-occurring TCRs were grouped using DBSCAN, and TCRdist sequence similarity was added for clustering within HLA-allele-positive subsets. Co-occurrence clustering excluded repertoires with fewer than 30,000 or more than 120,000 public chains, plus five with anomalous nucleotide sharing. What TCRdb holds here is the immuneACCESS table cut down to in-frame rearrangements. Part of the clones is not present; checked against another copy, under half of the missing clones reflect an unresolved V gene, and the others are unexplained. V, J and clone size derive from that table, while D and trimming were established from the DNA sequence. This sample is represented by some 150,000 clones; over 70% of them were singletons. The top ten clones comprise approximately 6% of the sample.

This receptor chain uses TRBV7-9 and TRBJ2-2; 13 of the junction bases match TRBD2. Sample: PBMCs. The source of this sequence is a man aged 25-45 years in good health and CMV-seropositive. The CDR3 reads CSSSKHLGLAGVPGELFF. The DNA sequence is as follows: TGTTCCAGCAGCAAACACCTCGGACTAGCGGGAGTGCCCGGGGAGCTGTTTTTT.